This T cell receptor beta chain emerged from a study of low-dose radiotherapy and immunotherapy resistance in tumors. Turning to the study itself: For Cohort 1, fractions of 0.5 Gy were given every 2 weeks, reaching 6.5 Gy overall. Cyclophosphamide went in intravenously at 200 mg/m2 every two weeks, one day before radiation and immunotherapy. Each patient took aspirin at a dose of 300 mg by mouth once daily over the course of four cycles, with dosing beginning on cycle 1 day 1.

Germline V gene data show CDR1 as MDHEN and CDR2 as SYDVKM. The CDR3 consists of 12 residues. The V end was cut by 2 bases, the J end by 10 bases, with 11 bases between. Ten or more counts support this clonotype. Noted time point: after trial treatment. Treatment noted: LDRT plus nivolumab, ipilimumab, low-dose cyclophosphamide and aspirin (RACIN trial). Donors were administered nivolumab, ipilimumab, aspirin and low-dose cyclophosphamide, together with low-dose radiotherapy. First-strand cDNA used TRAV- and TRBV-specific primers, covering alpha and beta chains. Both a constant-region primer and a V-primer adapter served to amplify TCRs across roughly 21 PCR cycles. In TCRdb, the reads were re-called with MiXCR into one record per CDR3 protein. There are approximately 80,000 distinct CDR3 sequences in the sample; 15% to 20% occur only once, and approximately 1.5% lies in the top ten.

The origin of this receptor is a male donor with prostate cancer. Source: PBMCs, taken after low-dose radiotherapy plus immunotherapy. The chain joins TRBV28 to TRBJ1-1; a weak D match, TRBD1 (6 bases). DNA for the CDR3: TGTGCCAGCAGTTTAGGGGACATTGGAGCTTTCTTT. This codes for CASSLGDIGAFF.